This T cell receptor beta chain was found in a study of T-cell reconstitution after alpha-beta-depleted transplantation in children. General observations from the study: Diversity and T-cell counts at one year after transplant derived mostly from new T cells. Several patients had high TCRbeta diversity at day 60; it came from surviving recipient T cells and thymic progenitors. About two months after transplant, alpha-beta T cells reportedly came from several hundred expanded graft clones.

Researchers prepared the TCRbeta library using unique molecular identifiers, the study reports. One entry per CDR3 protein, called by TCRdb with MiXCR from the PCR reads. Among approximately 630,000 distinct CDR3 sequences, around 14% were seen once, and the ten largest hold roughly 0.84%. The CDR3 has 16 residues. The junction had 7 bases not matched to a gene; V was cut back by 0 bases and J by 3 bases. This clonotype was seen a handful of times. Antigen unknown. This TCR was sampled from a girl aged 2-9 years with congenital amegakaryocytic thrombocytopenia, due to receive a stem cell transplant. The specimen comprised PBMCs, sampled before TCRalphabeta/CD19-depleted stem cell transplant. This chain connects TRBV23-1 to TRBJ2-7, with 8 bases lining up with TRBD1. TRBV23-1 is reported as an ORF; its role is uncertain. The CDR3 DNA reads TGCGCCAGCAGTCAATCTCCTACAGGGGGGATCTACGAGCAGTACTTC. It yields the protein CASSQSPTGGIYEQYF.